Sequencing of this T cell receptor (beta chain) was carried out in a study of cytomegalovirus exposure and HLA in healthy donors. Overall study results and limits: First-cohort TCR clusters tended to co-occur in the 130 or so validation repertoires, a later analysis found. Under in vitro conditions, three CMV-associated chains were confirmed as specific for CMV antigens. The study found most TCR sequences rare, yet found some public TCRs in many donors.

Germline CDR1 and CDR2: SEHNR and FQNEAQ (reference sequence). V gave up 5 bases and J gave up 4 bases, with 17 bases separating them. The CDR3 has 15 amino acids. A remark on this clone: The target antigen is unknown.

Produced via immunoSEQ multiplex PCR; TCRdb's table is partial and in-frame only. The profile shows 250,000 to 400,000 clones, about 85% of them singletons. Material: PBMCs. The chain carries TRBV7-9 and TRBJ1-2; D unresolved. The origin of this receptor is a woman in her 30s in good health and CMV-seropositive. CDR3 in amino acids: CASSNGTQRFYGYTF. DNA of the CDR3: TGTGCCAGCAGCAACGGTACGCAGCGATTCTATGGCTACACCTTC. Combining the CDR3 with reference TRBV7-9 and TRBJ1-2 gives the whole variable domain DTGVSQNPRHKITKRGQNVTFRCDPISEHNRLYWYRQTLGQGPEFLTYFQNEAQLEKSRLLSDRFSAERPKGSFSTLEIQRTEQGDSAMYLCASSNGTQRFYGYTFGSGTRLTVV.